These 21 T cell receptor beta chains were sequenced from one sample in a study of cytomegalovirus exposure and HLA in healthy donors. Vbeta (60) and Jbeta (13) primers were used in the PCR. Only in-frame clones appear in the TCRdb table, and some are missing; sequencing was by immunoSEQ multiplex PCR. The data contain approximately 90,000 clones, 60% to 80% of them seen just once; the ten biggest clones take up roughly 3.5%. The sample comprised PBMCs. Source of these receptors: a man between 25 and 39 years old in good health and CMV-seronegative.

To note about this clone: This sample includes further DNA sequences coding for the same CDR3. The chain recombines TRBV9 with TRBJ2-1; weak D call: TRBD2 (6 bases). V lost 0 bases and J 5 bases, leaving 9 bases between the germline ends. The length of the CDR3 is 14 residues. Germline CDR1 and CDR2: SGDLS and YYNGEE. CDR3 sequence reads: CASSVGGGNNEQFF. CDR3 coding DNA: TGTGCCAGCAGCGTAGGGGGCGGGAACAATGAGCAGTTCTTC.

The chain is built from TRBV9 and TRBJ2-5; D perhaps matches TRBD2 (7 bases). Germline V gives CDR1 SGDLS, CDR2 YYNGEE. The CDR3 sequence is 15 residues long. V gave up 0 bases and J gave up 0 bases, with 9 bases separating them. CDR3 loop: CASSVGGGHQETQYF. CDR3 DNA: TGTGCCAGCAGCGTAGGGGGGGGCCACCAAGAGACCCAGTACTTC. Using reference TRBV9 and TRBJ2-5 for the parts outside the CDR3, the full variable domain is DSGVTQTPKHLITATGQRVTLRCSPRSGDLSVYWYQQSLDQGLQFLIQYYNGEERAKGNILERFSAQQFPDLHSELNLSSLELGDSALYFCASSVGGGHQETQYFGPGTRLLVL.

The genes are TRBV6-5 and TRBJ2-1; D not certain. Per the germline V gene, CDR1 is MNHEY and CDR2 is SVGAGI. The CDR3 length is 11 residues. V was clipped by 2 bases and J by 8 bases, with 4 bases between them. CDR3 residues: CASSYLDEQFF. In DNA form, the CDR3 reads TGTGCCAGCAGTTACCTAGATGAGCAGTTCTTC.

V gene TRBV11-3 combines with J gene TRBJ2-3, with 8 bases lining up with TRBD1. Germline CDR1 SGHNT, CDR2 YENEEA. The CDR3 spans 17 residues. J was trimmed by 1 base and V by 1 base; bases with no gene match: 7. CDR3 nucleotides: TGTGCCAGCAGCTTAGCCGGACAGGGTGGGGGCACAGATACGCAGTATTTT. Translating gives CASSLAGQGGGTDTQYF.

The V call is TRBV4-2, the J call TRBJ2-3; 7 positions match TRBD2. V lost 2 bases and J lost 1; bases outside the gene matches: 3. Germline CDR1 LGHNA, CDR2 YNFKEQ. The CDR3 spans 15 residues. This CDR3 is CASSQLLAGTDTQYF. The CDR3 region has the DNA TGTGCCAGCAGCCAACTGCTAGCGGGCACAGATACGCAGTATTTT.

The chain links TRBV12-5 to TRBJ2-1, with a tentative D call TRBD2 (7 bases). The CDR3 loop spans 16 amino acids. The germline CDR1 and CDR2 sequences are LGHNT and FRNRAP. The V end lost 0 bases, the J end lost 4 bases, and 13 bases lay between the germline ends. CDR3 loop: CASGLVRGALYNEQFF. The CDR3 DNA follows: TGTGCTAGTGGTTTGGTACGGGGGGCTCTGTACAATGAGCAGTTCTTC.

The sample holds one count of this clone. This rearrangement joins TRBV7-2 to TRBJ1-2; possibly TRBD1 for D (6 bases). Trimming removed 1 base at V and 4 bases at J, with 16 bases between. Germline V gene sequence: CDR1 SGHTA, CDR2 FQGNSA. The CDR3 is 16 amino acids. CDR3 bases: TGTGCCAGCAGCTTAGTAATCGGGGGGCCGGTCTATGGCTACACCTTC. Translated: CASSLVIGGPVYGYTF.

J is TRBJ2-3 and V is TRBV18; D is perhaps TRBD2 (5 bases). The germline V gene encodes CDR1 KGHSH and CDR2 LQKENI. V lost 2 bases, J lost 2 bases, and 11 bases lay in between. The CDR3 is 15 amino acids. CDR3 residues: CASSPGGLSTDTQYF. As DNA, the CDR3 is TGTGCCAGCTCACCAGGCGGGTTATCCACAGATACGCAGTATTTT.

This clone was seen only once. The rearrangement links TRBV6-6 to TRBJ2-2; TRBD2 aligns across 10 bases. The CDR3 spans 16 residues. The germline CDR1 and CDR2 sequences are MNHNY and SVGAGI (reference sequence). The J segment lost 7 bases and the V segment lost 1 base, leaving 6 bases of the junction unmatched. DNA of the CDR3: TGTGCCAGCAGTTACTTTCTAGCGGGGGAGGGCGGGGAGCTGTTTTTT. Encoded protein: CASSYFLAGEGGELFF.

J is TRBJ1-1 and V is TRBV2, with 7 nucleotides matching TRBD1. This CDR3 is built from 13 residues. The germline gives CDR1 SNHLY, CDR2 FYNNEI. Germline trimming cut 8 bases from V and 0 bases from J; bases unmatched to any gene: 3. The CDR3 nucleotides are TGTGCCAGCGGACAGGAAGTGAACACTGAAGCTTTCTTT. Translation gives CASGQEVNTEAFF.

This clone was recorded a few times. V usage is TRBV6-5 and J usage is TRBJ2-3; 11 bases match TRBD2. Trimming removed 6 bases from V and 6 bases from J; junction bases left unmatched: 5. Germline V lookup: CDR1 MNHEY, CDR2 SVGAGI. The CDR3 is made up of 14 amino acids. CDR3 sequence (DNA): TGTGCCAGCAGACTAGCGGGGGACTTGGATACGCAGTATTTT. This translates into CASRLAGDLDTQYF.

The chain carries TRBV19 and TRBJ1-2, with D uncertain. The germline V gene has CDR1 LNHDA and CDR2 SQIVND (reference sequence). The V end lost 0 bases, the J end lost 7 bases, and 12 bases lay between the germline ends. CDR3 length equals 14 residues. CDR3 residues: CASSIDSRLPGYTF. DNA for the CDR3: TGTGCCAGTAGTATAGATTCGCGACTCCCTGGCTACACCTTC.

V gene TRBV5-1 combines with J gene TRBJ2-1; D is uncertain. CDR3 length equals 12 residues. V lost 1 base and J 6 bases, leaving 5 bases between the germline ends. In germline, CDR1 is SGHRS, CDR2 YFSETQ. The CDR3 DNA reads as TGCGCCAGCAGCTTGACTACCAATGAGCAGTTCTTC. Translated: CASSLTTNEQFF.

The gene calls are TRBV2 and TRBJ1-1, with 8 bases identical to TRBD1. This CDR3 is 16 amino acids long. Germline V gives CDR1 SNHLY, CDR2 FYNNEI. Trimming took 1 base from V and 1 from J; bases not matched to a gene: 5. In nucleotides, the CDR3 is TGTGCCAGCAGTGAAGGGCTTGGGACAGGGAACACTGAAGCTTTCTTT. It codes for CASSEGLGTGNTEAFF.

V gene TRBV10-2 combines with J gene TRBJ2-1; D is perhaps TRBD2 (5 bases). With 4 bases removed from V and 12 bases from J, the gap between germline ends came to 13 bases. CDR3 length: 12 residues. Germline assignment: CDR1 WSHSY and CDR2 SAAADI. DNA of the CDR3: TGCGCCAGCAGTGTGGACTCTCGTACGCAGTTCTTC. Residues: CASSVDSRTQFF.

This sequence joins TRBV6-6 and TRBJ1-4; 7 nucleotides agree with TRBD1. The trim removed 6 bases at V and 8 bases at J, leaving 12 bases unmatched. The CDR3 extends over 15 amino acids. Germline CDR1 MNHNY, CDR2 SVGAGI (reference sequence). The CDR3 here is CASSSNRGHGEKLFF. The CDR3 DNA reads as TGTGCCAGCAGCTCAAACAGGGGTCATGGCGAAAAACTGTTTTTT.

The V call is TRBV5-1, the J call TRBJ2-7, with D unresolved. The CDR3 sequence is 14 residues long. In germline, CDR1 is SGHRS, CDR2 YFSETQ. Trimming stripped 0 bases from V and 0 bases from J, with 7 bases between. CDR3 nucleotides: TGCGCCAGCAGCTTGGTCCAGGACTCCTACGAGCAGTACTTC. The encoded protein is CASSLVQDSYEQYF.

This clone was counted once. The junction differs from germline at one of its ends, possibly a read error. V gene TRBV4-2 combines with J gene TRBJ2-3; tentative D call: TRBD2 (6 bases). This CDR3 spans 13 amino acids. Germline V gene lookup returns CDR1 LGHNA and CDR2 YNFKEQ. The CDR3 region has the DNA TGTGCCAGCAGCCAAGATCTGGAGGGGCGCCGGTTCTTT. It is translated as CASSQDLEGRRFF.

This chain uses TRBV7-8 with TRBJ1-3; tentative D call: TRBD1 (6 bases). V was trimmed by 5 bases and J by 4 bases, leaving 12 bases between them. The CDR3 sequence is 14 residues long. Germline V gene data show CDR1 as SGHVS and CDR2 as FQNEAQ. CDR3 bases: TGTGCCAGCAGCCCACAGGGCCCAGGAAACACCATATATTTT. It codes for CASSPQGPGNTIYF.

This sequence joins TRBV5-1 and TRBJ2-5, with D possibly being TRBD2 (5 bases). The V gene lost 1 base and the J gene lost 13 bases, with 20 bases spanning the gap. The CDR3 covers 14 residues. Germline V gene sequence: CDR1 SGHRS, CDR2 YFSETQ. CDR3 sequence (DNA): TGCGCCAGCAGCTTGACGGGAAAAGACTACGAGCGGTACTTC. Amino acid sequence: CASSLTGKDYERYF.

V gene TRBV29-1 combines with J gene TRBJ1-2; a possible D gene is TRBD1 (6 bases). The V and J ends lost 4 bases and 3 bases respectively, with 12 bases between them. The germline V gene encodes CDR1 SQVTM and CDR2 ANQGSEA. The CDR3 sequence is 13 residues long. The DNA for the CDR3 is TGCAGCGTTGGCGGGGGCTCGGACTATGGCTACACCTTC. Protein sequence: CSVGGGSDYGYTF. The full variable domain, its missing parts supplied by reference TRBV29-1 and TRBJ1-2, is SAVISQKPSRDICQRGTSLTIQCQVDSQVTMMFWYRQQPGQSLTLIATANQGSEATYESGFVIDKFPISRPNLTFSTLTVSNMSPEDSSIYLCSVGGGSDYGYTFGSGTRLTVV.